Shown below are 19 T cell receptor beta chains from a single sample sequenced in a study of CD8+ T cells in alopecia areata. Sequencing relied on a cDNA template that was reverse transcribed from extracted RNA. Assay: immunoSEQ multiplex PCR; the TCRdb copy retains only in-frame clones and omits some. Among some 200,000 clones listed, around three fifths were seen once. Sequencing input: CD8+ T cells sorted from blood. These TCRs come from a human donor in good health.

The rearrangement uses TRBV13 and TRBJ1-5, with D hard to call. The CDR3 loop spans 12 amino acids. Germline V lookup: CDR1 PRHDT, CDR2 FYEKMQ (reference sequence). The ends were cut back, 5 bases at V and 7 bases at J, with 9 bases in the middle. The CDR3 reads CASSQGLQPQHF. The CDR3 DNA is TGTGCCAGCAGCCAAGGGTTGCAGCCCCAGCATTTT.

V gene TRBV29-1 combines with J gene TRBJ2-7; maybe TRBD1 (6 bases). V lost 2 bases, J lost 5 bases, and 13 bases lay in between. Germline V CDR1 and CDR2: SQVTM, ANQGSEA. CDR3 size: 13 residues. The CDR3, as DNA: TGCAGCGTTGAATTTGGGACACCCCACGAGCAGTACTTC. Residues: CSVEFGTPHEQYF.

The rearrangement uses TRBV18 and TRBJ1-1; 7 bases are a match to TRBD1. This CDR3 contains 16 residues. Germline CDR1 KGHSH, CDR2 LQKENI. V shed 5 bases, J shed 3 bases, and the junction held 12 bases outside the gene matches. The CDR3 region is CASSGTGARLDTEAFF. For the CDR3, the DNA is TGTGCCAGCTCAGGCACAGGGGCCCGGCTGGACACTGAAGCTTTCTTT. The full variable domain, with the rest looked up from reference TRBV18 and TRBJ1-1, is NAGVMQNPRHLVRRRGQEARLRCSPMKGHSHVYWYRQLPEEGLKFMVYLQKENIIDESGMPKERFSAEFPKEGPSILRIQQVVRGDSAAYFCASSGTGARLDTEAFFGQGTRLTVV.

V is TRBV29-1 and J is TRBJ2-7; D is possibly TRBD2 (6 bases). From germline, CDR1 is SQVTM and CDR2 ANQGSEA. V lost 7 bases to trimming and J lost 3 bases, with 19 bases between them. The CDR3 has 14 residues. CDR3 sequence: CSARTPGENYEQYF. The CDR3 DNA is TGCAGCGCCCGGACCCCGGGGGAGAACTACGAGCAGTACTTC.

The rearrangement joins TRBV15 to TRBJ1-4, with 10 nucleotides matching TRBD1. Germline lookup yields CDR1 LNHNV and CDR2 YYDKDF (reference sequence). V shed 2 bases, J shed 1 base, and the junction held 4 bases outside the gene matches. The CDR3 is made up of 17 amino acids. The CDR3 DNA follows: TGTGCCACCAGCAGACCGACAGGGGGCCGAACTAATGAAAAACTGTTTTTT. It codes for CATSRPTGGRTNEKLFF.

The J gene is TRBJ2-6, the V gene TRBV5-4; 9 bases are a match to TRBD1. The CDR3 sequence is 18 residues long. J lost 1 base, V lost 5 bases, and 10 bases had no gene match. Germline CDR1 and CDR2: SGHNT and YYREEE (reference sequence). CDR3 sequence reads: CASRDPQGASSGANVLTF. DNA for the CDR3: TGTGCCAGCAGGGATCCACAGGGGGCGTCGTCTGGGGCCAACGTCCTGACTTTC.

The genes are TRBV9 and TRBJ2-3, with TRBD1 matching over 8 bases. CDR1 and CDR2 (germline): SGDLS, YYNGEE. This CDR3 region has 17 residues. J lost 1 base, V lost 3 bases, and 10 bases had no gene match. The chain's CDR3 is CASSDDQGARGTDTQYF. In DNA, the CDR3 is TGTGCCAGCAGCGACGACCAGGGGGCGCGAGGCACAGATACGCAGTATTTT.

V gene TRBV15 combines with J gene TRBJ2-7; weak D call: TRBD1 (6 bases). Trimming shortened V by 4 bases and J by 0 bases, and 10 bases separated the two germline ends. Germline-derived CDR1 and CDR2 are LNHNV and YYDKDF (reference sequence). This CDR3 is 14 amino acids long. The DNA for the CDR3 is TGTGCCACCAGCACCACAGGGAACTCCTACGAGCAGTACTTC. The encoded protein is CATSTTGNSYEQYF.

The sample holds a few counts of this clone. V and J are TRBV6-5 and TRBJ2-5; D is uncertain. The CDR3 is 15 amino acids. Germline lookup yields CDR1 MNHEY and CDR2 SVGAGI. Trimming left V 2 bases short and J 2 bases short, with 12 bases between. For the CDR3, the DNA is TGTGCCAGCAGTTACGGCTTCGGCAGGCAAGAGACCCAGTACTTC. Translating gives CASSYGFGRQETQYF.

The chain employs TRBV5-4 and TRBJ2-1; no reliable D call. Germline V gives CDR1 SGHNT, CDR2 YYREEE (reference sequence). V was shortened by 0 bases and J by 2 bases, with 6 bases between the two germline ends. The CDR3 is made up of 14 amino acids. As DNA, the CDR3 is TGTGCCAGCAGCTTGGACGGCGCCTACAATGAGCAGTTCTTC. Its protein is CASSLDGAYNEQFF.

The V gene is TRBV5-6, the J gene TRBJ2-3; 10 nucleotides line up with TRBD2. J lost 0 bases, V lost 1 base, and 5 bases had no gene match. The CDR3 runs 17 residues. CDR1 is SGHDT and CDR2 is YYEEEE in the germline V gene. CDR3 DNA: TGTGCCAGCAGCTTGAGTCCTAGCGGGGGAAGCACAGATACGCAGTATTTT. This gives the protein CASSLSPSGGSTDTQYF.

A few counts support this clone. The chain recombines TRBV6-5 with TRBJ2-6, with 7 bases matching TRBD2. CDR1 is MNHEY, CDR2 SVGAGI, per germline. The J segment lost 2 bases and the V segment lost 5 bases, leaving 3 bases of the junction unmatched. The length of the CDR3 is 15 residues. CDR3 coding DNA: TGTGCCAGCAGTGCCCGGGGGGCTGGGGCCAACGTCCTGACTTTC. It yields the protein CASSARGAGANVLTF.

The V gene is TRBV2, the J gene TRBJ2-3; 10 bases align to TRBD1. Germline-derived CDR1 and CDR2 are SNHLY and FYNNEI. The trim removed 4 bases at V and 4 bases at J, leaving 8 bases unmatched. The CDR3 is made up of 16 amino acids. CDR3 sequence: CASSVETGGEADTQYF. DNA for the CDR3: TGTGCCAGCAGTGTTGAGACAGGGGGCGAGGCAGATACGCAGTATTTT.

A few counts support this clone. The chain joins TRBV29-1 to TRBJ1-2, with 8 bases that match TRBD1. There are 15 residues in the CDR3. Per germline, CDR1 SQVTM and CDR2 ANQGSEA. V trimming: 2 bases; J trimming: 3 bases; junction bases outside the gene matches: 8. CDR3 DNA: TGCAGCGTTGAAAGTTTTGGACAGGGCGACTATGGCTACACCTTC. Translation: CSVESFGQGDYGYTF.

The genes are TRBV27 and TRBJ2-7; TRBD1 agrees at 10 bases. After removal of 5 bases from V and 5 bases from J, the junction contained 12 bases not matched to a gene. Germline loops: CDR1 MNHEY, CDR2 SMNVEV (reference sequence). The CDR3 extends over 16 amino acids. The CDR3 nucleotides are TGTGCCAGCAGTCCACGCGCCGGGACAGGGGTAGACGAGCAGTACTTC. Its translation is CASSPRAGTGVDEQYF.

V and J are TRBV6-1 and TRBJ2-3; no firm D call. The germline gives CDR1 MNHNS, CDR2 SASEGT. The CDR3 spans 14 residues. V lost 11 bases to trimming and J lost 0 bases, with 15 bases between them. This chain's CDR3 is CAATLAASTDTQYF. The CDR3 DNA sequence: TGTGCCGCCACGCTGGCGGCTAGCACAGATACGCAGTATTTT.

V gene TRBV4-1 combines with J gene TRBJ1-2; D possibly corresponds to TRBD1 (5 bases). The CDR3 is 14 residues long. The germline V gene has CDR1 MGHRA and CDR2 YSYEKL. V was shortened by 3 bases and J by 5 bases, with 13 bases between the two germline ends. CDR3 region: CASSQAGTTYGYTF. DNA of the CDR3: TGCGCCAGCAGCCAGGCCGGGACTACATATGGCTACACCTTC.

This chain connects TRBV2 to TRBJ1-2, with TRBD1 as a possible D gene (5 bases). Trimming shortened V by 7 bases and J by 2 bases, and 14 bases separated the two germline ends. CDR3 length equals 14 residues. Germline V gene lookup returns CDR1 SNHLY and CDR2 FYNNEI. The CDR3 coding sequence is TGTGCCAGCACCCAGGGAAGGGTGAACTATGGCTACACCTTC. Translated: CASTQGRVNYGYTF.

The V and J genes are TRBV5-6 and TRBJ2-1; a possible D gene is TRBD2 (6 bases). V was shortened by 4 bases and J by 8 bases, with 22 bases between the two germline ends. Germline CDR1 and CDR2: SGHDT and YYEEEE. The length of the CDR3 is 16 residues. In DNA, the CDR3 is TGTGCCAGCAGCCTCTTAACGGGGGACCTGTTGGATGAGCAGTTCTTC. Translating it yields CASSLLTGDLLDEQFF.